The present T cell receptor (beta chain) was sequenced within a study of T cells in localized non-small cell lung cancer. V was clipped by 11 bases and J by 6 bases, with 23 bases between them. Germline assignment: CDR1 WNHNN and CDR2 SYGVQD (reference sequence). The CDR3 is made up of 14 amino acids. The table came from immunoSEQ multiplex PCR; TCRdb's copy has only in-frame clones and leaves some out. The table records about 83,000 clones, approximately 80% of them present only once. The chain combines TRBV10-1 with TRBJ2-7; TRBD2 is a possible D gene (7 bases). The sequence came from a female donor over 55 with stage I lung adenocarcinoma. Sequences were derived from peripheral blood, sampled before any cancer treatment. The CDR3 region has the DNA TGCGCCGTACCCGTCGGGGGGCTCGCCTTCGAGCAGTACTTC. Its translation is CAVPVGGLAFEQYF.